This is a list of T cell receptor beta chains from one sample in a study of blood T cells in healthy people across ages. TCRdb used MiXCR to reprocess the 5' RACE reads, holding one entry per CDR3 protein. The sample lists approximately 690,000 distinct CDR3 sequences; 40% to 50% were seen once. The sample was blood. All receptors come from a man older than 75 in good health. Each CDR3 is given with its conserved first and last residue. A D gene is named only where the DNA matches it firmly. For some rows the clone size is stated as once, few or many, or as a class when expanded; others skip it.

clone size: NA; D gene: NA; J gene: TRBJ2-4; V gene: TRBV20-1; CDR3 protein: CSARDLVGVGQYF; CDR3 DNA: TGCAGTGCTAGAGATTTGGTGGGAGTAGGCCAGTACTTC
clone size: NA; D gene: NA; J gene: TRBJ2-3; V gene: TRBV3-1; CDR3 protein: CASSRDALVSDTQYF; CDR3 DNA: TGTGCCAGCAGCCGGGACGCACTAGTTTCAGATACGCAGTATTTT
clone size: NA; D gene: TRBD1; J gene: TRBJ1-1; V gene: TRBV30; CDR3 protein: CAWNAGQGTEAFF; CDR3 DNA: TGTGCCTGGAACGCGGGACAGGGGACTGAAGCTTTCTTT
clone size: NA; D gene: TRBD2; J gene: TRBJ2-1; V gene: TRBV10-2; CDR3 protein: CASSDNSGGAWDEQFF; CDR3 DNA: TGCGCCAGCAGTGATAATAGCGGGGGGGCCTGGGATGAGCAGTTCTTC
clone size: NA; D gene: NA; J gene: TRBJ2-2; V gene: TRBV20-1; CDR3 protein: CSARFKGNTGELFF; CDR3 DNA: TGCAGTGCTAGATTTAAGGGAAACACCGGGGAGCTGTTTTTT
clone size: NA; D gene: TRBD1; J gene: TRBJ2-1; V gene: TRBV18; CDR3 protein: CASSQLPRTGPGNEQFF; CDR3 DNA: TGTGCCAGCTCACAACTTCCGAGGACAGGGCCTGGGAATGAGCAGTTCTTC
clone size: NA; D gene: NA; J gene: TRBJ2-3; V gene: TRBV4-3; CDR3 protein: CASSQGLAANTDTQYF; CDR3 DNA: TGCGCCAGCAGCCAAGGGTTAGCAGCGAACACAGATACGCAGTATTTT
clone size: few; D gene: NA; J gene: TRBJ2-7; V gene: TRBV6-5; CDR3 protein: CASNPGGRPYEQYF; CDR3 DNA: TGTGCCAGCAACCCCGGGGGCCGACCCTACGAGCAGTACTTC
clone size: few; D gene: NA; J gene: TRBJ2-6; V gene: TRBV6-2/TRBV6-3; CDR3 protein: CASSYRISGANVLTF; CDR3 DNA: TGTGCCAGCAGTTACCGGATCTCTGGGGCCAACGTCCTGACTTTC
clone size: NA; D gene: TRBD2; J gene: TRBJ2-3; V gene: TRBV11-2; CDR3 protein: CASSLVPAGFSSTDTQYF; CDR3 DNA: TGTGCCAGCAGCTTAGTTCCAGCGGGGTTTTCTAGCACAGATACGCAGTATTTT
clone size: NA; D gene: TRBD1; J gene: TRBJ2-4; V gene: TRBV6-2/TRBV6-3; CDR3 protein: CASSYNLRTGLLENIQYF; CDR3 DNA: TGTGCCAGCAGTTACAATCTCCGGACAGGGCTTCTCGAAAACATTCAGTACTTC
clone size: NA; D gene: NA; J gene: TRBJ2-5; V gene: TRBV24-1; CDR3 protein: CATSDATDQETQYF; CDR3 DNA: TGTGCCACCAGTGATGCGACAGATCAAGAGACCCAGTACTTC
clone size: NA; D gene: NA; J gene: TRBJ2-3; V gene: TRBV9; CDR3 protein: CASSPALGPRNTDTQYF; CDR3 DNA: TGTGCCAGCAGCCCCGCCTTGGGTCCAAGAAACACAGATACGCAGTATTTT
clone size: NA; D gene: NA; J gene: TRBJ1-6; V gene: TRBV20-1; CDR3 protein: CSAREGGYNSPLHF; CDR3 DNA: TGCAGTGCTAGAGAGGGAGGGTATAATTCACCCCTCCACTTT
clone size: NA; D gene: TRBD2; J gene: TRBJ2-1; V gene: TRBV19; CDR3 protein: CASSMSSGEGSFF; CDR3 DNA: TGTGCCAGTAGTATGTCTAGCGGGGAGGGCTCGTTCTTC
clone size: many; D gene: NA; J gene: TRBJ2-3; V gene: TRBV27; CDR3 protein: CASSLGVPDTQYF; CDR3 DNA: TGTGCCAGCAGTTTAGGTGTGCCAGATACGCAGTATTTT
clone size: NA; D gene: TRBD1; J gene: TRBJ2-3; V gene: TRBV18; CDR3 protein: CASSPDRAADTQYF; CDR3 DNA: TGTGCCAGCTCACCGGACAGGGCGGCAGATACGCAGTATTTT
clone size: few; D gene: NA; J gene: TRBJ2-5; V gene: TRBV7-9; CDR3 protein: CASSLARGNQETQYF; CDR3 DNA: TGTGCCAGCAGCTTAGCGCGAGGGAACCAAGAGACCCAGTACTTC
clone size: NA; D gene: TRBD2; J gene: TRBJ2-1; V gene: TRBV29-1; CDR3 protein: CSVEDDGRAETQFF; CDR3 DNA: TGCAGCGTTGAAGATGACGGGAGGGCAGAGACCCAGTTCTTC
clone size: few; D gene: NA; J gene: TRBJ2-1; V gene: TRBV3-1; CDR3 protein: CASSFGLLDNEQFF; CDR3 DNA: TGTGCCAGCAGCTTCGGACTATTAGACAATGAGCAGTTCTTC
clone size: many; D gene: TRBD1; J gene: TRBJ1-5; V gene: TRBV5-6; CDR3 protein: CASSRTGDRAPNQPQHF; CDR3 DNA: TGTGCCAGCAGCCGTACCGGGGACAGGGCCCCCAATCAGCCCCAGCATTTT
clone size: NA; D gene: NA; J gene: TRBJ2-7; V gene: TRBV15; CDR3 protein: CATSRDRARYSYNEQYF; CDR3 DNA: TGTGCCACCAGCAGAGATAGGGCTAGGTATTCCTACAATGAGCAGTACTTC
clone size: NA; D gene: TRBD2; J gene: TRBJ2-1; V gene: TRBV7-2; CDR3 protein: CASSFRLAGGVFNEQFF; CDR3 DNA: TGTGCCAGCAGCTTCCGACTAGCGGGAGGGGTTTTTAATGAGCAGTTCTTC
clone size: NA; D gene: NA; J gene: TRBJ2-5; V gene: TRBV7-2; CDR3 protein: CASRNRGAQETQYF; CDR3 DNA: TGTGCCAGCAGAAACCGGGGAGCCCAAGAGACCCAGTACTTC
clone size: NA; D gene: NA; J gene: TRBJ2-7; V gene: TRBV21-1; CDR3 protein: CASILADLEDYEQYF; CDR3 DNA: TGTGCCAGCATACTAGCCGACTTAGAAGACTACGAGCAGTACTTC
clone size: NA; D gene: TRBD2; J gene: TRBJ2-1; V gene: TRBV24-1; CDR3 protein: CATSDLRGVGHEQFF; CDR3 DNA: TGTGCCACCAGTGATTTGCGGGGGGTGGGGCATGAGCAGTTCTTC
clone size: few; D gene: TRBD1; J gene: TRBJ2-2; V gene: TRBV29-1; CDR3 protein: CSVGTGGYTGELFF; CDR3 DNA: TGCAGCGTTGGAACAGGGGGCTACACCGGGGAGCTGTTTTTT
clone size: few; D gene: NA; J gene: TRBJ1-2; V gene: TRBV6-2/TRBV6-3; CDR3 protein: CASSYRDGNYGYTF; CDR3 DNA: TGTGCCAGCAGTTACAGAGACGGGAACTATGGCTACACCTTC
clone size: few; D gene: TRBD2; J gene: TRBJ2-5; V gene: TRBV15; CDR3 protein: CATSDVGTTQETQYF; CDR3 DNA: TGTGCCACCAGCGACGTGGGGACTACCCAAGAGACCCAGTACTTC